This entry lists 10 T cell receptor beta chains sequenced from one sample in a study of T cell responses to AZD1222 COVID-19 vaccine. Sequenced by immunoSEQ multiplex PCR; TCRdb stores in-frame clones only, minus some. The table shows approximately 80,000 clones, with 70% to 90% occurring only once. The source material was peripheral blood, sampled 28 days after the second AZD1222 dose. The receptors here all came from an adult who received the AZD1222 COVID-19 vaccine.

This clone was seen a few times. The CDR3 here is CASSLSGFSYEQYF. DNA of the CDR3: TGTGCCAGCAGCTTATCAGGATTCTCCTACGAGCAGTACTTC. The chain is built from TRBV11-2 and TRBJ2-7; D is ambiguous. The V gene's germline CDR1 is SGHAT and CDR2 FQNNGV. V was trimmed by 2 bases and J by 0 bases, leaving 8 bases between them. The CDR3 loop spans 14 amino acids.

The chain combines TRBV9 with TRBJ2-1; D not resolved. Germline loops: CDR1 SGDLS, CDR2 YYNGEE. CDR3 length equals 14 residues. Trimming shortened V by 0 bases and J by 6 bases, and 10 bases separated the two germline ends. The CDR3 is CASSVGGISNEQFF. The CDR3 region has the DNA TGTGCCAGCAGCGTAGGTGGGATAAGCAATGAGCAGTTCTTC.

This chain uses TRBV7-2 with TRBJ1-2; D ambiguous. The CDR3 loop spans 13 amino acids. Trimming took 1 base from V and 7 from J, leaving 10 bases between them. The V gene's germline CDR1 is SGHTA and CDR2 FQGNSA. The CDR3 nucleotides are TGTGCCAGCAGCTTAGACAGTGTGAGTGGCTACACCTTC. This gives the protein CASSLDSVSGYTF.

CDR3 protein: CASSNRDSYGYTF. CDR3 nucleotides: TGTGCCAGTAGTAACCGGGACAGTTATGGCTACACCTTC. The chain is built from TRBV19 and TRBJ1-2; 7 nucleotides agree with TRBD1. This CDR3 has 13 residues. The ends lost 4 bases at V and 5 bases at J; junction bases unmatched: 4. From germline, CDR1 is LNHDA and CDR2 SQIVND (reference sequence).

The chain uses TRBV12-5 and TRBJ1-3, with no clear D. The V gene's germline CDR1 is LGHNT and CDR2 FRNRAP. The V end was cut by 7 bases, the J end by 4 bases, with 14 bases between. CDR3 length: 14 amino acids. The CDR3 reads CASAPSRSGNTIYF. The CDR3 DNA follows: TGTGCTAGTGCTCCTTCAAGAAGCGGAAACACCATATATTTT.

The chain carries TRBV29-1 and TRBJ2-7; tentatively, D is TRBD2 (7 bases). V was shortened by 6 bases and J by 1 base, with 10 bases between the two germline ends. The CDR3 runs 12 residues. The germline gives CDR1 SQVTM, CDR2 ANQGSEA. The CDR3 DNA follows: TGCAGCGTGGGGAGGGGGTCCTACGAGCAGTACTTC. Translated, it gives CSVGRGSYEQYF.

V and J are TRBV7-2 and TRBJ1-6; 9 bases line up with TRBD1. Germline CDR1 reads SGHTA; CDR2 reads FQGNSA. The CDR3 is 14 residues long. J lost 9 bases, V lost 5 bases, and 5 bases had no gene match. CDR3 sequence: CASSPGQGGSPLHF. The CDR3 coding sequence is TGTGCCAGCAGCCCGGGACAGGGAGGTTCACCCCTCCACTTT.

This sequence joins TRBV21-1 and TRBJ1-3; the D call in the table, TRBD1, was not verified against the DNA. TRBV21-1 counts as a pseudogene. The CDR3 is made up of 16 amino acids. In nucleotides, the CDR3 is TGTGCCAGCAACAGACAGGGGGCCCACGTCGGCCACACCATATATTTT. It is translated as CASNRQGAHVGHTIYF.

The chain combines TRBV4-1 with TRBJ2-2; D is possibly TRBD2 (6 bases). This CDR3 is 17 amino acids long. V lost 6 bases, J lost 0 bases, and 17 bases lay in between. Per germline, CDR1 MGHRA and CDR2 YSYEKL. The CDR3 DNA sequence: TGCGCCAGCAGAACAGATCCGGGACTGACGAACACCGGGGAGCTGTTTTTT. It yields the protein CASRTDPGLTNTGELFF.

The V call is TRBV3-1 (or the pseudogene TRBV3-2), the J call TRBJ2-1; perhaps TRBD1 as D (6 bases). Germline-derived CDR1 and CDR2 are LGHDT and YNNKEL (reference sequence). V was pared by 1 base and J by 2 bases, with 12 bases between. CDR3 length equals 16 residues. The CDR3 region is CASSQVGRGPYNEQFF. CDR3 nucleotide sequence: TGTGCCAGCAGCCAAGTCGGCAGGGGTCCCTACAATGAGCAGTTCTTC.